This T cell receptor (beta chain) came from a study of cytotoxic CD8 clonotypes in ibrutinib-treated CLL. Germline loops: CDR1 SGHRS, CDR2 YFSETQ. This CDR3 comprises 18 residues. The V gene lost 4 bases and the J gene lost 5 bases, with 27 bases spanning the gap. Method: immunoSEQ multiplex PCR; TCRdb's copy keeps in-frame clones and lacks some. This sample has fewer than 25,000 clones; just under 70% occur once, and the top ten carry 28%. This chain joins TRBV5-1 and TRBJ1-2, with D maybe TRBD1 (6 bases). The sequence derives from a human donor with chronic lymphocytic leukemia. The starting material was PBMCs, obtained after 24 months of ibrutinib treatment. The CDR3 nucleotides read TGCGCCAGCAGCCCCCCGGGGGGGGCCTCTTACGGTCGATATGGCTACACCTTC. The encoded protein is CASSPPGGASYGRYGYTF.